This TCR beta chain was found in a study of blood T cell repertoires in COVID-19. Study background: Sites across the United States, Italy and Spain contributed samples from acute and convalescent COVID-19. Nucleic acid was either cDNA or gDNA, and it came from T cells, B-cell-depleted T cells, or PBMCs.

Per the original data handling: Using reference gene primer amplification, nucleated cell counts were estimated. This table comes from immunoSEQ multiplex PCR, and its TCRdb copy is limited to in-frame clones, with some not included. The V and J calls and clone size come from that table; D and trimming were worked out from the DNA. The repertoire has roughly 190,000 clones, about 80% of them found once; the top ten carry roughly 3%. Per the germline V gene, CDR1 is MDHEN and CDR2 is SYDVKM. The CDR3 spans 15 residues. V shed 3 bases and J 2 bases; nucleotides not matched to a gene: 6. The material sequenced was peripheral blood. The chain joins TRBV28 to TRBJ2-7; TRBD2 matches 8 bases. The source of this sequence is a human donor with acute or convalescent COVID-19. The donor label of this sample is uncertain. The CDR3 DNA is TGTGCCAGCAGTTTTCCGGGACTAGGGGCCTACGAGCAGTACTTC. It is translated as CASSFPGLGAYEQYF.